Listed below are T cell receptor beta chains from one sample, sequenced in a study of vaccination and CD4 T cells after COVID-19. No antigens are known for them. TCRdb passed the PCR reads through MiXCR, listing each CDR3 protein once. Altogether around 20,000 distinct CDR3 sequences are present, around 43% being singletons, with the ten largest covering 4%. The sequencing used CD4+ T cells from blood, cultured in vitro, collected before SARS-CoV-2 vaccination. These receptors were collected from a human donor who had recovered from COVID-19. Both conserved end residues are trimmed from each CDR3. Clone size is stated in some rows and not others, as once, few, many or a class when expanded.

j_gene,abundance,v_gene,CDR3aa
TRBJ1-1,-,TRBV30,AWRVQGTNTEAF
TRBJ1-6,-,TRBV30,AWSVQGMVSPLH
TRBJ2-1,-,TRBV18,ASSPSSGPLGEQF
TRBJ1-5,-,TRBV7-8,ASSLVAVGGNQPQH
TRBJ1-3,once,TRBV7-9,ASSFDRPETGNTIY
TRBJ1-1,-,TRBV6-1,ASSVNTEAF
TRBJ1-2,few,TRBV7-2,ASSPPGQARYT
TRBJ1-5,-,TRBV20-1,SAPDRGPGNQPQH
TRBJ1-1,-,TRBV19,ASSDRGLTEAF
TRBJ2-3,-,TRBV11-3,ASSFAGVSTDTQY
TRBJ2-2,-,TRBV6-2/TRBV6-3,ASNAIGGVTGELF
TRBJ1-5,-,TRBV20-1,SARAQGPYQPQH
TRBJ1-2,-,TRBV30,AWSVSYGYT
TRBJ2-7,-,TRBV20-1,SAILGGAGSSYEQY
TRBJ1-6,few,TRBV7-2,ASSLGGTDHSPLH
TRBJ2-7,-,TRBV20-1,SASQAVPSYEQY
TRBJ2-7,-,TRBV6-1,ASSELGSVYEQY
TRBJ1-3,few,TRBV21-1,ASSQIDRESGNTIY
TRBJ2-3,-,TRBV20-1,SATATSGNTDTQY
TRBJ1-5,-,TRBV20-1,SARESTGGLQPQH
TRBJ2-1,-,TRBV6-1,ASSTTFSEQF
TRBJ1-5,-,TRBV9,ASSETPYSNQPQH
TRBJ2-1,-,TRBV7-2,ASSDRTSGISDEQF
TRBJ2-2,once,TRBV5-1,ASSFRAGVNTGELF
TRBJ1-1,-,TRBV6-5,ASSYSTPGRGRAF
TRBJ2-1,-,TRBV7-6,ASSQELAIEQF
TRBJ1-1,-,TRBV2,ASKLTANTEAF
TRBJ2-2,few,TRBV7-3,ASSRSTNTGELF
-,-,TRBV20-1,SAKGDREHQETQY
TRBJ1-1,-,TRBV19,ASRPKEGARRTEAF
TRBJ1-2,-,TRBV30,AWSLKGVRGYT
TRBJ2-7,-,TRBV6-5,ASSYSTGAAYEQY
TRBJ1-5,-,TRBV7-9,ASSLGGGQVQSQH
TRBJ1-2,-,TRBV4-3,ASSQHQDKRRYGYT
TRBJ1-1,few,TRBV6-1,ASGVGGPRAEAF
TRBJ1-1,-,TRBV4-3,ASSQVTGGSSEAF
TRBJ2-5,-,TRBV20-1,SAEGPTSDQETQY
TRBJ1-2,-,TRBV11-2,ASSLYRDYGYT
TRBJ1-2,-,TRBV19,ASSPLNYGYT
TRBJ1-2,-,TRBV6-5,ASSYSGDGYT
TRBJ1-2,-,TRBV11-3,ASSPDPVARSYT
TRBJ2-3,-,TRBV28,ASPWGDSLTYTDTQY
TRBJ1-1,-,TRBV19,ASINFGSRTEAF
TRBJ1-6,few,TRBV7-2,ASSLDQGAALH
TRBJ1-2,-,TRBV6-1,ASSERAREISGYT
TRBJ2-7,-,TRBV20-1,SVKQRGHYGEQY
TRBJ2-5,few,TRBV7-2,ASSRGNQETQY
TRBJ2-2,-,TRBV20-1,SASMGQPRELF
TRBJ2-5,once,TRBV5-4,ASSSRQDPGQETQY
TRBJ1-5,-,TRBV7-8,ASSRSDNQPQH
TRBJ1-3,few,TRBV28,ASSLSIRNTIY
TRBJ1-2,-,TRBV6-5,ACSYGPGERGYT